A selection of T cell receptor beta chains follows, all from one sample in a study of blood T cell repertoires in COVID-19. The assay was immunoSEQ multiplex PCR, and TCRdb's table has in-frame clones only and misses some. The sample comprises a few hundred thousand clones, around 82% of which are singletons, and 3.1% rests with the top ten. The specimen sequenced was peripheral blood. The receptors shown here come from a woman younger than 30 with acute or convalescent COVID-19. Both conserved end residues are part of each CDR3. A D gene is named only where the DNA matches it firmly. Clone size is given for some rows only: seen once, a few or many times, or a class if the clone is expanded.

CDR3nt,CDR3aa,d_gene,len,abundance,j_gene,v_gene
TGCGCCAGCAGTGGGACAGGTACAAAACCTGGCTACACCTTC,CASSGTGTKPGYTF,TRBD1,14,few,TRBJ1-2,TRBV10-2
TGCGCCAGCAGCCAAGATCGGGACTCTAGCGGGGACACCGGGGAGCTGTTTTTT,CASSQDRDSSGDTGELFF,TRBD2,18,.,TRBJ2-2,TRBV4-3
TGTGCCAGCAGTTTAGGAGTAGGCCTTAGCGAGCAGTACTTC,CASSLGVGLSEQYF,.,14,.,TRBJ2-7,TRBV27
TGCGCCAGCAGCTTTAACAGGGCCGGCACTGAAGCTTTCTTT,CASSFNRAGTEAFF,.,14,.,TRBJ1-1,TRBV5-1
TGTGCCAGCAGCTTGCCGGGACAGGGCGGAAACACCATATATTTT,CASSLPGQGGNTIYF,TRBD1,15,once,TRBJ1-3,TRBV7-2
TGTGCCAGCAGCCCCCAATCTAGCGGGGAGACCCAGTACTTC,CASSPQSSGETQYF,TRBD2,14,.,TRBJ2-5,TRBV5-5
TGTGCCAGCAGCTCTCTGGGGGCGACAGGTTCCTCTGGAAACACCATATATTTT,CASSSLGATGSSGNTIYF,.,18,.,TRBJ1-3,TRBV5-4
TGTGCCAGCAGCCCTGATGGGACTCTATACAATGAGCAGTTCTTC,CASSPDGTLYNEQFF,.,15,.,TRBJ2-1,TRBV5-6
TGTGCCAGCTCACCACCTTCGGATGAGCAGTTCTTC,CASSPPSDEQFF,.,12,.,TRBJ2-1,TRBV18
TGTGCCAGCAGCTTAGGGCTGAGCGGGAGTGATGAGCAGTTCTTC,CASSLGLSGSDEQFF,TRBD2,15,.,TRBJ2-1,TRBV7-3
TGTGCCTGGAGTGTACTAGGGTCTGGGGCCAACGTCCTGACTTTC,CAWSVLGSGANVLTF,.,15,.,TRBJ2-6,TRBV30
TGCGCCAGCAGCTTGGGGGGCCACCCTCTCGAGCAGTACTTC,CASSLGGHPLEQYF,.,14,.,TRBJ2-7,TRBV5-1
TGTGCCAGCAGCTTCTGGGACTCCGGGGTCAACGTCCTGACTTTC,CASSFWDSGVNVLTF,.,15,.,TRBJ2-6,TRBV7-9
TGTGCCAGCAGCTTAGTGACTAGCGGGAGCCCAAGGTTC,CASSLVTSGSPRF,TRBD2,13,once,TRBJ2-7,TRBV7-9
TGTGCCTGGAGGGGACAGGGAATCGGAAACACCATATATTTT,CAWRGQGIGNTIYF,TRBD1,14,.,TRBJ1-3,TRBV30
TGTGCCAGCAGCTTAGGGACTAGAGAGACCCAGTACTTC,CASSLGTRETQYF,TRBD2,13,.,TRBJ2-5,TRBV7-2
TGCGCCAGCAGCCAAGGGGGGCTGGCGGGAGGCCCCTACGAGCAGTACTTC,CASSQGGLAGGPYEQYF,TRBD2,17,.,TRBJ2-7,TRBV4-3
TGTGCCAGCAGCGCAGGACTAGCGGGAGATTCCTACAATGAGCAGTTCTTC,CASSAGLAGDSYNEQFF,TRBD2,17,once,TRBJ2-1,TRBV5-4
TGTGCTAGTGGTTTGGCACTGACTAGCGGGGTCACAGATACGCAGTATTTT,CASGLALTSGVTDTQYF,TRBD2,17,.,TRBJ2-3,TRBV12-5
TGCGCCAGCAGCTTGGGACCGGGGAGGGAGAAAAACATTCAGTACTTC,CASSLGPGREKNIQYF,TRBD2,16,.,TRBJ2-4,TRBV5-1
TGCGCCAGCAGCTTTACTGACAGCATGAACACTGAAGCTTTCTTT,CASSFTDSMNTEAFF,.,15,.,TRBJ1-1,TRBV5-1
TGTGCCAGCAGTTTAGGAGGGGCGAACACTGAAGCTTTCTTT,CASSLGGANTEAFF,.,14,.,TRBJ1-1,TRBV27
TGTGCCTGGAGTTATGGGACAGGGGGATACTCACCCCTCCACTTT,CAWSYGTGGYSPLHF,TRBD1,15,.,TRBJ1-6,TRBV30
TGTGCCAGCAGCTTAAAGTTTCAGGGGTGGGCCGGGGAGCTGTTTTTT,CASSLKFQGWAGELFF,.,16,.,TRBJ2-2,TRBV11-2
TGTGCCAGTAGTATTCCCGACTTTAGCAATCAGCCCCAGCATTTT,CASSIPDFSNQPQHF,.,15,.,TRBJ1-5,TRBV19
TGTGCCAGCTCACCGACAGGTGATAATGAAAAACTGTTTTTT,CASSPTGDNEKLFF,.,14,.,TRBJ1-4,TRBV18
TGTGCCAGCAGTTTGTCAGGGAGGCGAAGGTACAATGAGCAGTTCTTC,CASSLSGRRRYNEQFF,.,16,.,TRBJ2-1,TRBV27
TGCGCCAGCAGCATCGGGACTAGCGGGAGTGAGGATGAGCAGTTCTTC,CASSIGTSGSEDEQFF,TRBD2,16,many,TRBJ2-1,TRBV5-1
TGTGCCAGCAGTGAGGAGTACGCCGGGGAGCTGTTTTTT,CASSEEYAGELFF,.,13,.,TRBJ2-2,TRBV2
TGTGCCAGCAGCCCGGGGGTTGGGACTGAAGCTTTCTTT,CASSPGVGTEAFF,.,13,.,TRBJ1-1,TRBV12-3/TRBV12-4
TGTGCCAGCAGTCTACGGACAGGGGAAGGAGAGCAGTACTTC,CASSLRTGEGEQYF,TRBD1,14,.,TRBJ2-7,TRBV27
TGTGCCAGCAGCCCGCGAGGGGCCCGGGGGGATGAGCAGTTCTTC,CASSPRGARGDEQFF,TRBD2,15,few,TRBJ2-1,TRBV7-9
TGTGCCAGTACGGACAGGGGGCATCTTATGAGCACAGATACGCAGTATTTT,CASTDRGHLMSTDTQYF,TRBD1,17,once,TRBJ2-3,TRBV19
TGTGCCAGCAGTATCTTGGGCGGGAATTACAATGAGCAGTTCTTC,CASSILGGNYNEQFF,.,15,.,TRBJ2-1,TRBV27
TGTGCCAGCACCCCCGGACTAGAGTTACGCTACGAGCAGTACTTC,CASTPGLELRYEQYF,TRBD2,15,.,TRBJ2-7,TRBV6-5
TGCGCCACTAGTCCCACTCTAGCGGGTGGTAATGAGCAGTTCTTC,CATSPTLAGGNEQFF,TRBD2,15,.,TRBJ2-1,TRBV5-1
TGTGCCTGGATCTCCCTTAACAATGAGCAGTTCTTC,CAWISLNNEQFF,.,12,.,TRBJ2-1,TRBV30
TGTGCCAGCATTCCTACCCGGACTAGCAGCACAGATACGCAGTATTTT,CASIPTRTSSTDTQYF,TRBD2,16,.,TRBJ2-3,TRBV28
TGCAGTGCTAGTGAGGGGGCGGCTGGAAACACCATATATTTT,CSASEGAAGNTIYF,TRBD1,14,.,TRBJ1-3,TRBV20-1
TGTGCCACCAGTGATTTGCAAAGGGGACTAGCGGTCGCCGGTACTGGGGAGCTGTTTTTT,CATSDLQRGLAVAGTGELFF,TRBD2,20,.,TRBJ2-2,TRBV24-1
TGTGCCAGCAGTCACCGACTAGCGGGGTCCTACGAGCAGTACTTC,CASSHRLAGSYEQYF,TRBD2,15,.,TRBJ2-7,TRBV13
TGTGCCAGCAGTCAAGACAGGGTGGGACTCACCGGGGAGCTGTTTTTT,CASSQDRVGLTGELFF,.,16,.,TRBJ2-2,TRBV27
TGCAGTGCTAGTAGGCGGGTCACAGATACGCAGTATTTT,CSASRRVTDTQYF,.,13,.,TRBJ2-3,TRBV20-1
TGCGCCAGCAGCCACGGACAGGCTAGAGAGACCCAGTACTTC,CASSHGQARETQYF,TRBD1,14,.,TRBJ2-5,TRBV10-1
TGTGCCAGCAGCCCCACAGGGGGGGTCGGGGAGCTGTTTTTT,CASSPTGGVGELFF,.,14,.,TRBJ2-2,TRBV7-2
TGTGCCAGCAGCTTAGTGGGGCAGGGAGGCGGCTACACCTTC,CASSLVGQGGGYTF,.,14,many,TRBJ1-2,TRBV7-8
TGTGCCACCAGTGATCCCGGGGGTAGCGGGAGTTTTAGTGAGCAGTTCTTC,CATSDPGGSGSFSEQFF,TRBD2,17,.,TRBJ2-1,TRBV24-1
TGTGCCAGCAGCCGGGACACCTCAAATTACGAGCAGTACTTC,CASSRDTSNYEQYF,.,14,.,TRBJ2-7,TRBV7-9
TGTGCCAGCAGTTACTCCTACGGGATTGGGGCCAACGTCCTGACTTTC,CASSYSYGIGANVLTF,.,16,.,TRBJ2-6,TRBV6-5
TGTGCCAGTACCCTGCGGGGGAATCAGCCCCAGCATTTT,CASTLRGNQPQHF,.,13,.,TRBJ1-5,TRBV19
TGCGCCAGCAGCGTCGGACAGGGTGAAGAGCAGTACTTC,CASSVGQGEEQYF,TRBD1,13,.,TRBJ2-7,TRBV5-1
TGTGCCAGCAGCCCTGGGGCCGATACCTACGAGCAGTACTTC,CASSPGADTYEQYF,.,14,.,TRBJ2-7,TRBV11-2
TGTGCCAGCAGCTTACCCGACAGGGGGCAGGGTGGCTACACCTTC,CASSLPDRGQGGYTF,TRBD1,15,.,TRBJ1-2,TRBV7-9
TGTGCCAGCAGTTACTCCCCCCGAGCGGAGTACAATGAGCAGTTCTTC,CASSYSPRAEYNEQFF,.,16,.,TRBJ2-1,TRBV6-5
TGTGCCAGCAGTTACGACAGGGGAGGGCAGCCCCAGCATTTT,CASSYDRGGQPQHF,TRBD1,14,.,TRBJ1-5,TRBV27